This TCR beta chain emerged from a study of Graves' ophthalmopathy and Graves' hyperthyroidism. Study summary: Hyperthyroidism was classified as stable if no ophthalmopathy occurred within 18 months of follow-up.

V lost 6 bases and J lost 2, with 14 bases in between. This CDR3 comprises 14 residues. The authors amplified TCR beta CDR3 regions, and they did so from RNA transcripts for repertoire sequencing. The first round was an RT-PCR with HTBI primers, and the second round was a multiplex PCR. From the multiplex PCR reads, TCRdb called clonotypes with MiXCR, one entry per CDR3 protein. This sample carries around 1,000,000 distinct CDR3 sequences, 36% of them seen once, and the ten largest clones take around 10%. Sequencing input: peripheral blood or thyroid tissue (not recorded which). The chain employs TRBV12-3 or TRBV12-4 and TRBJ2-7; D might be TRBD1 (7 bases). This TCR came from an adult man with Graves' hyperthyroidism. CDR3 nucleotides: TGTGCCAGCAGCCCTGGAGGGACAGCCTACGAGCAGTACTTC. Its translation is CASSPGGTAYEQYF.